This T cell receptor beta chain was retrieved from a study of blood T cell repertoires in COVID-19. Whole-study context: Sample material is recorded as cDNA or gDNA derived from T cells, B-cell-depleted T cells, or PBMCs.

Using immunoSEQ multiplex PCR, the repertoire was profiled, and TCRdb retains in-frame clones only, with some absent. The sample holds hundreds of thousands of clones, nearly 90% seen once. The germline V gene encodes CDR1 MNHEY and CDR2 SMNVEV (reference sequence). V was pared by 3 bases and J by 2 bases, with 14 bases between. This CDR3 contains 15 residues. Donors were grouped by their self-reported clinical history. Input material: PBMCs or T cells enriched from blood (not recorded which). This rearrangement joins TRBV27 to TRBJ2-7, with D possibly being TRBD1 (5 bases). This receptor was obtained from a woman under 30 with acute COVID-19. CDR3 DNA: TGTGCCAGCAGTTTTGCGTCTGGGGCAGCCTACGAGCAGTACTTC. It yields the protein CASSFASGAAYEQYF.